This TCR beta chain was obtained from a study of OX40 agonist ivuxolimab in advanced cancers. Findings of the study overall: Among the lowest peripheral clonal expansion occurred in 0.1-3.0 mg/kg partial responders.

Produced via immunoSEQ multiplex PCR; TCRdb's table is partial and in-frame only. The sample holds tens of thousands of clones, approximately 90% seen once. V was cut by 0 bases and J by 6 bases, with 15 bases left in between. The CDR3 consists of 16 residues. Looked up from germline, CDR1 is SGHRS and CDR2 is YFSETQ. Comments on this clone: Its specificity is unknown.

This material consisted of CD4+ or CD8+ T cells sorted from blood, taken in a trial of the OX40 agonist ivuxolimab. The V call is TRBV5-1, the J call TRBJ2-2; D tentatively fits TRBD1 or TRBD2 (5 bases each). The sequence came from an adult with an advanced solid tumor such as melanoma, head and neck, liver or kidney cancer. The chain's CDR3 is CASSLGTGPGAGELFF. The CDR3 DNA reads TGCGCCAGCAGCTTGGGGACGGGACCTGGGGCCGGGGAGCTGTTTTTT.